This passage covers 29 T cell receptor beta chains from one sample sequenced in a study of graft-versus-host responses after intestinal transplantation. Their specific antigens are unknown. Produced via immunoSEQ multiplex PCR; TCRdb's table is partial and in-frame only. This table holds about 120,000 clones, around 93% found once. The sequences come from unstimulated CD8+ T cells sorted from spleen or lymph node cells, collected before intestinal transplant. The receptor source for this set is a human donor who received an intestinal transplant.

The chain combines TRBV27 with TRBJ1-1; no clear D gene. Deletions cut 5 bases from V and 1 base from J, with 11 bases between. CDR3 length equals 14 residues. Germline CDR1 is MNHEY and CDR2 is SMNVEV (reference sequence). CDR3 amino acids: CASSPRTTNTEAFF. DNA for the CDR3: TGTGCCAGCAGTCCAAGGACTACGAACACTGAAGCTTTCTTT.

V is TRBV6-6 and J is TRBJ2-4; D gene unclear. Germline assignment: CDR1 MNHNY and CDR2 SVGAGI (reference sequence). Trimming cost V 8 bases and J 7 bases, with 15 bases left between them. The CDR3 totals 13 residues. The CDR3 sequence is CASVVGPRNIQYF. The CDR3 DNA reads TGTGCCAGCGTCGTGGGCCCTCGGAACATTCAGTACTTC.

This rearrangement joins TRBV6-5 to TRBJ1-3; D is undetermined. CDR3 size: 11 residues. Germline CDR1 reads MNHEY; CDR2 reads SVGAGI. V gave up 7 bases and J gave up 3 bases, with 4 bases separating them. The DNA for the CDR3 is TGTGCCAGCATTTTTGGAAACACCATATATTTT. Its translation is CASIFGNTIYF.

This chain uses TRBV7-6 with TRBJ2-7; D may be TRBD1 or TRBD2 (6 bases each). The V gene's germline CDR1 is SGHVS and CDR2 FNYEAQ. V was cut by 1 base and J by 5 bases, with 18 bases left in between. The CDR3 covers 16 residues. The CDR3 sequence is CASSLVGGWGNDEQYF. DNA of the CDR3: TGTGCCAGCAGCTTAGTCGGGGGCTGGGGTAACGACGAGCAGTACTTC. Looking up the rest from reference TRBV7-6 and TRBJ2-7 gives the full variable domain: GAGVSQSPRYKVTKRGQDVALRCDPISGHVSLYWYRQALGQGPEFLTYFNYEAQQDKSGLPNDRFSAERPEGSISTLTIQRTEQRDSAMYRCASSLVGGWGNDEQYFGPGTRLTVT.

This clone was recorded only once. In nucleotides, the CDR3 is TGTGCCAGCAGTGTTGGGACAGCTACCTACGAGCAGTACTTC. It codes for CASSVGTATYEQYF. The chain carries TRBV2 and TRBJ2-7, with 7 positions matching TRBD1. J lost 2 bases, V lost 4 bases, and 5 bases had no gene match. The CDR3 loop spans 14 amino acids. Germline V lookup: CDR1 SNHLY, CDR2 FYNNEI. The full variable domain, in which reference TRBV2 and TRBJ2-7 provide the parts outside the CDR3, is EPEVTQTPSHQVTQMGQEVILRCVPISNHLYFYWYRQILGQKVEFLVSFYNNEISEKSEIFDDQFSVERPDGSNFTLKIRSTKLEDSAMYFCASSVGTATYEQYFGPGTRLTVT.

This sequence joins TRBV28 and TRBJ2-3; no reliable D call. The CDR3 length is 17 residues. Germline V gives CDR1 MDHEN, CDR2 SYDVKM. V was clipped by 3 bases and J by 0 bases, with 16 bases between them. CDR3 protein: CASSFSHLTPSTDTQYF. The CDR3 DNA follows: TGTGCCAGCAGTTTCTCCCACCTTACCCCTAGCACAGATACGCAGTATTTT.

The V and J genes are TRBV28 and TRBJ1-1; D gene unclear. CDR3 size: 11 residues. Germline-derived CDR1 and CDR2 are MDHEN and SYDVKM. V was trimmed by 1 base and J by 7 bases, leaving 4 bases between them. The CDR3 DNA is TGTGCCAGCAGTTTATCTGGTGAAGCTTTCTTT. Translation gives CASSLSGEAFF.

This clone has only one observation. The rearrangement links TRBV4-1 to TRBJ2-2; 10 bases map to TRBD2. Trimming at V came to 3 bases and at J to 1 base, leaving 5 bases not matched to a gene. This CDR3 contains 17 residues. Germline-derived CDR1 and CDR2 are MGHRA and YSYEKL. The CDR3 nucleotides are TGCGCCAGCAGCCAGGGTTTAGCGGGAGGGAACACCGGGGAGCTGTTTTTT. Amino acids: CASSQGLAGGNTGELFF.

V gene TRBV5-1 combines with J gene TRBJ2-3; unclear D gene. Germline V CDR1 and CDR2: SGHRS, YFSETQ. V lost 0 bases, J lost 0 bases, and 5 bases lay in between. The CDR3 consists of 14 residues. CDR3 nucleotides: TGCGCCAGCAGCTTGGTTATAAGCACAGATACGCAGTATTTT. Its protein product is CASSLVISTDTQYF. Combining the CDR3 with reference TRBV5-1 and TRBJ2-3 gives the whole variable domain KAGVTQTPRYLIKTRGQQVTLSCSPISGHRSVSWYQQTPGQGLQFLFEYFSETQRNKGNFPGRFSGRQFSNSRSEMNVSTLELGDSALYLCASSLVISTDTQYFGPGTRLTVL.

V and J are TRBV4-1 and TRBJ1-2; D not resolved. Trimming shortened V by 3 bases and J by 8 bases, and 16 bases separated the two germline ends. Germline CDR1 and CDR2: MGHRA and YSYEKL. CDR3 length: 14 residues. The CDR3 region has the DNA TGCGCCAGCAGCCAGTACCCAGGCCCCGGAGGCTACACCTTC. Protein sequence: CASSQYPGPGGYTF.

The genes are TRBV4-1 and TRBJ1-1; TRBD1 matches 7 bases. Germline V gene data show CDR1 as MGHRA and CDR2 as YSYEKL. V was clipped by 1 base and J by 3 bases; unmatched bases: 2. CDR3 length: 14 residues. CDR3: CASSQAGGHTEAFF. In DNA, the CDR3 is TGCGCCAGCAGCCAAGCAGGGGGACACACTGAAGCTTTCTTT.

This sequence joins TRBV11-1 and TRBJ2-1; D gene uncertain. The germline gives CDR1 SGHAT, CDR2 FQDESV (reference sequence). V was cut by 8 bases and J by 7 bases, with 24 bases left in between. The CDR3 runs 16 residues. The CDR3 loop is CASGESGLSVRNEQFF. CDR3 bases: TGTGCCAGCGGCGAATCGGGCCTGAGCGTCAGGAATGAGCAGTTCTTC.

CDR3 region: CASSLTGGLNTEAFF. CDR3 DNA: TGCGCCAGCAGCTTGACAGGGGGCTTGAACACTGAAGCTTTCTTT. The chain links TRBV5-1 to TRBJ1-1; TRBD1 matches at 9 bases. Germline-derived CDR1 and CDR2 are SGHRS and YFSETQ. The CDR3 extends over 15 amino acids. J was trimmed by 0 bases and V by 1 base; bases with no gene match: 1.

A note on this clone: Additional DNA sequences in this sample encode the identical CDR3. J is TRBJ1-3 and V is TRBV19, with D maybe TRBD1 (5 bases). Germline-derived CDR1 and CDR2 are LNHDA and SQIVND (reference sequence). V was trimmed by 3 bases and J by 1 base, leaving 7 bases between them. The CDR3 has 14 residues. For the CDR3, the DNA is TGTGCCAGTAGTATGGGGGTATCTGGAAACACCATATATTTT. This sequence encodes CASSMGVSGNTIYF.

This chain connects TRBV5-1 to TRBJ1-2; D possibly corresponds to TRBD1 (5 bases). This CDR3 has 16 amino acids. Trimming took off 5 bases at V and 4 bases at J, with 21 bases between the two ends. Germline CDR1 and CDR2: SGHRS and YFSETQ. This CDR3 reads CASRESPRQSLYGYTF. The CDR3 DNA sequence: TGCGCCAGCAGAGAGAGCCCCAGACAGAGCCTCTATGGCTACACCTTC.

This clone has just a few counts. J is TRBJ1-1 and V is TRBV11-2; D is possibly TRBD1 (5 bases). Per germline, CDR1 SGHAT and CDR2 FQNNGV. V dropped 3 bases and J dropped 2 bases, with 7 bases sitting between them. CDR3 length: 13 residues. The CDR3 sequence is CASSLGGNTEAFF. The CDR3 DNA follows: TGTGCCAGCAGCTTGGGGGGTAACACTGAAGCTTTCTTT.

The J gene is TRBJ2-7, the V gene TRBV9; the D is unclear. The CDR3 extends over 12 amino acids. CDR1 SGDLS and CDR2 YYNGEE come from the germline V gene. V was trimmed by 4 bases and J by 3 bases, leaving 8 bases between them. The CDR3 sequence is CASSSSGYEQYF. The CDR3 coding sequence is TGTGCCAGCAGCTCCTCGGGCTACGAGCAGTACTTC.

V is TRBV11-2 and J is TRBJ2-3, with TRBD2 identical over 10 bases. The CDR3 spans 18 residues. From germline, CDR1 is SGHAT and CDR2 FQNNGV. Trimming removed 2 bases from V and 1 base from J; junction bases left unmatched: 9. CDR3 amino acids: CASSLSPSGSSRTDTQYF. The CDR3 DNA sequence: TGTGCCAGCAGCTTATCCCCTAGCGGGAGTTCTCGCACAGATACGCAGTATTTT.

The chain joins TRBV4-1 to TRBJ2-5, with 11 bases matching TRBD2. There are 15 residues in the CDR3. J gave up 5 bases and V 4 bases, and 6 bases lay outside the gene matches. The germline gives CDR1 MGHRA, CDR2 YSYEKL. CDR3 protein: CASSPTSGSGETQYF. As DNA, the CDR3 is TGCGCCAGCAGCCCCACTAGCGGGAGCGGGGAGACCCAGTACTTC.

The chain has TRBV7-9 and TRBJ1-1; D gene uncertain. CDR1 SEHNR and CDR2 FQNEAQ come from the germline V gene (reference sequence). V lost 1 base to trimming and J lost 4 bases, with 7 bases between them. The CDR3 sequence is 13 residues long. The CDR3 sequence is CASSLGAGTEAFF. CDR3 coding DNA: TGTGCCAGCAGCTTAGGGGCTGGCACTGAAGCTTTCTTT.

The chain is built from TRBV6-5 and TRBJ1-2; D unclear. This CDR3 has 13 amino acids. V was trimmed by 7 bases and J by 3 bases, leaving 12 bases between them. Germline CDR1 and CDR2: MNHEY and SVGAGI. CDR3 coding DNA: TGTGCCAGCATCCCGTTGGCCTACTATGGCTACACCTTC. It translates to CASIPLAYYGYTF.

This clone was found once. The chain joins TRBV14 to TRBJ2-1; tentatively, D is TRBD1 or TRBD2 (7 bases each). This CDR3 has 15 residues. The V gene's germline CDR1 is SGHDN and CDR2 FVKESK. V was pared by 4 bases and J by 2 bases, with 12 bases between. CDR3 residues: CASSPAGGAYNEQFF. DNA of the CDR3: TGTGCCAGCAGCCCAGCAGGGGGGGCCTACAATGAGCAGTTCTTC.

Here the CDR3 DNA reads TGTGCCAGCAGTCCGGGACAGGGGGCGAATGAGCAGTTCTTC. Translation gives CASSPGQGANEQFF. The rearrangement joins TRBV2 to TRBJ2-1; 12 nucleotides agree with TRBD1. Germline V gives CDR1 SNHLY, CDR2 FYNNEI. The CDR3 extends over 14 amino acids. Trimming cost V 5 bases and J 7 bases; bases outside gene matches: 3.

This clone was detected a few times. The chain combines TRBV5-6 with TRBJ2-7; D not certain. The CDR3 consists of 14 residues. Germline V lookup: CDR1 SGHDT, CDR2 YYEEEE. V was trimmed by 2 bases and J by 0 bases, leaving 9 bases between them. The DNA for the CDR3 is TGTGCCAGCAGCTTTACTGTTGCCTCCTACGAGCAGTACTTC. Translated, it gives CASSFTVASYEQYF.

This chain uses TRBV6-1 with TRBJ2-7, with TRBD2 matching over 8 bases. The CDR3 contains 18 residues. Unmatched junction bases numbered 18, after V lost 2 bases and J lost 6 bases. The germline V gene encodes CDR1 MNHNS and CDR2 SASEGT. The CDR3 sequence is CASSETFLGTGGGSEQYF. The CDR3 DNA is TGTGCCAGCAGTGAAACCTTTCTAGGTACGGGAGGGGGTAGCGAGCAGTACTTC.

CDR3 DNA: TGTGCCAGCTCACCACCGGTTGGGAGCTCTGGGGCCAACGTCCTGACTTTC. This gives the protein CASSPPVGSSGANVLTF. This chain connects TRBV18 to TRBJ2-6; D perhaps matches TRBD2 (5 bases). CDR3 length: 17 amino acids. Trimming left V 0 bases short and J 0 bases short, with 9 bases between. CDR1 is KGHSH, CDR2 LQKENI, per germline.

The chain joins TRBV6-1 to TRBJ2-1; unclear D gene. The germline V and J ends were trimmed by 2 bases and 5 bases, with 13 bases remaining between them. Per germline, CDR1 MNHNS and CDR2 SASEGT. CDR3 length equals 15 residues. CDR3 amino acids: CASSEWPDPDNEQFF. CDR3 DNA: TGTGCCAGCAGTGAATGGCCCGACCCTGACAATGAGCAGTTCTTC.

This chain uses TRBV6-5 with TRBJ1-5; the D is unclear. With 4 bases removed from V and 0 bases from J, the gap between germline ends came to 4 bases. In germline, CDR1 is MNHEY, CDR2 SVGAGI. The CDR3 is 13 amino acids. The CDR3 loop is CASSWNSNQPQHF. In DNA, the CDR3 is TGTGCCAGCAGTTGGAATAGCAATCAGCCCCAGCATTTT.

This rearrangement joins TRBV7-3 to TRBJ2-1; 8 bases are shared with TRBD2. The CDR3 totals 13 residues. The germline CDR1 and CDR2 sequences are SGHTA and FQGTGA. The V gene end was trimmed by 5 bases and the J gene end by 8 bases; junction bases not matched to a gene: 5. The CDR3 bases are TGTGCCAGCAGCCCCAGCGGGAGTGATGAGCAGTTCTTC. It specifies CASSPSGSDEQFF.